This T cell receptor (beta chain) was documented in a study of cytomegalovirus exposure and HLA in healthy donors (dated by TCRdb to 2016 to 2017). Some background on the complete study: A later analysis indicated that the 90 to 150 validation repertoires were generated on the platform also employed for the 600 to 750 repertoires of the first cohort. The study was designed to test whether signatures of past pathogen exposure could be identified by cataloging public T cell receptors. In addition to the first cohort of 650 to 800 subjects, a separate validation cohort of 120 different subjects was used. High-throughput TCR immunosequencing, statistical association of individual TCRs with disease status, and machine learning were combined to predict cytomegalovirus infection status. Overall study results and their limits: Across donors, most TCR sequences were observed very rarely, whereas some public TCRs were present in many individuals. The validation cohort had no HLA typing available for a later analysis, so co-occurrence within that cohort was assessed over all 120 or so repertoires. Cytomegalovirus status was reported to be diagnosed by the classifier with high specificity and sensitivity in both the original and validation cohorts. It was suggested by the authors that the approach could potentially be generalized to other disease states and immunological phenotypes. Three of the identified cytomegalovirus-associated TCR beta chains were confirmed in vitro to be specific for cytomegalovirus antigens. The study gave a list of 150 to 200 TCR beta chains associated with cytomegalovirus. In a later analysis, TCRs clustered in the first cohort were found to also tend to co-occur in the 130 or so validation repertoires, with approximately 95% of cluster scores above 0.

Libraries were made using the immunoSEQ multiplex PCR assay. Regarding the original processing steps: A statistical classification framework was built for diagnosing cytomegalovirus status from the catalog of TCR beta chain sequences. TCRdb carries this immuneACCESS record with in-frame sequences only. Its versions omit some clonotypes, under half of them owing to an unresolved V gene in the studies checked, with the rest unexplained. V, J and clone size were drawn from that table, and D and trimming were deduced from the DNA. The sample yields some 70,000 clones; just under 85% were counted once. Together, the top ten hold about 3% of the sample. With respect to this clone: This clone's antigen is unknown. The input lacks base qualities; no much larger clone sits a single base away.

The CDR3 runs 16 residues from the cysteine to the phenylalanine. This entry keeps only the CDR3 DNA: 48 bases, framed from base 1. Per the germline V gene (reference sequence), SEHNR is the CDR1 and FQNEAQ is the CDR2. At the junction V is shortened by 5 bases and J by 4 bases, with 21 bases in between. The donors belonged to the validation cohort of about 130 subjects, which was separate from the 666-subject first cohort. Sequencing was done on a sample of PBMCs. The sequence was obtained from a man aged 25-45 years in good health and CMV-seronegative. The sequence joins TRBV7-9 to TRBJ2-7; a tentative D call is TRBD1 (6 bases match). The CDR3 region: CASSPETGQLLYEQYF. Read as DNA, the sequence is TGTGCCAGCAGCCCCGAAACCGGACAGCTACTATACGAGCAGTACTTC.